This T cell receptor (beta chain) was found in a study of blood T cell repertoires in COVID-19. In this sample, this clone turned up once. In the authors' methods: Estimation of nucleated cell counts relied on the amplification of reference gene primers. The method was immunoSEQ multiplex PCR; TCRdb's version includes in-frame clones alone and lacks a portion of them. The V and J calls and clone size come from that table; D and trimming were worked out from the DNA. The profile shows more than 150,000 clones, more than 65% of them singletons. The CDR3 extends over 15 amino acids. Looked up from germline, CDR1 is SGHRS and CDR2 is YFSETQ. J was trimmed by 6 bases and V by 3 bases; bases with no gene match: 10.

The sample comprised PBMCs or T cells enriched from blood (not recorded which). The V gene is TRBV5-1, the J gene TRBJ1-2; TRBD1 agrees at 8 bases. This sequence originates from a man aged 50 to 59 who had recovered from COVID-19. CDR3 in amino acids: CASSWGTGNPHGYTF. In DNA, the CDR3 is TGCGCCAGCAGCTGGGGGACAGGTAACCCCCATGGCTACACCTTC.